These T cell receptor beta chains were read from a single sample in a study of siplizumab effects on memory and regulatory T cells. The assay was immunoSEQ multiplex PCR, and TCRdb's table has in-frame clones only and misses some. The table lists about 100,000 clones, about nine tenths of them singletons, with over 0.12% in the top ten. Sequenced input: CD4+ T cells sorted from blood. Receptor source: a human donor in good health. Each CDR3 is given with its conserved first and last residue. A D gene is named only where the DNA matches it firmly. For some rows the clone size is stated as once, few or many, or as a class when expanded; others skip it.

clone size,D gene,J gene,V gene,CDR3 DNA,CDR3 protein
few,-,TRBJ1-4,TRBV10-1,TGCGCCAGCACGGTGGGTGAAAAACTGTTTTTT,CASTVGEKLFF
-,-,TRBJ2-5,TRBV5-1,TGCGCCAGCAGCTTCGGAGTAGAGGCGACCCAGTACTTC,CASSFGVEATQYF
-,TRBD2,TRBJ2-5,TRBV27,TGTGCCAGCAGTTTGGGACTAGCGATACAAGAGACCCAGTACTTC,CASSLGLAIQETQYF
-,-,TRBJ2-7,TRBV7-9,TGTGCCAGCAGTTATTGGGCCGGGACGGTGTCCTACGAGCAGTACTTC,CASSYWAGTVSYEQYF
-,-,TRBJ2-3,TRBV7-2,TGTGCCAGCAGCCTATTGGTCCCCGGGGAGACTACTAACACAGATACGCAGTATTTT,CASSLLVPGETTNTDTQYF
-,-,TRBJ1-5,TRBV4-3,TGCGCCAGCAGCCAATCAAGGGCCCGGGGAGATCAGCCCCAGCATTTT,CASSQSRARGDQPQHF
-,TRBD1,TRBJ1-6,TRBV19,TGTGCCAGTAGGGGGGACAGGAGCTCCTATAATTCACCCCTCCACTTT,CASRGDRSSYNSPLHF
-,-,TRBJ2-5,TRBV5-4,TGTGCCAGCAGCTTGGAGCGGACTGGCAAAGAGACCCAGTACTTC,CASSLERTGKETQYF
-,-,TRBJ1-1,TRBV9,TGTGCCAGCAGCTCACAGTCTTTGAACACTGAAGCTTTCTTT,CASSSQSLNTEAFF
few,TRBD1,TRBJ2-5,TRBV11-2,TGTGCCAGCAGCCCACAAGGACAGGGAAAAGAGACCCAGTACTTC,CASSPQGQGKETQYF
-,-,TRBJ2-2,TRBV5-1,TGCGCCAGCAGCTGGAGCATGGCCGGGGAGCTGTTTTTT,CASSWSMAGELFF
-,TRBD1,TRBJ2-1,TRBV7-2,TGTGCCAGCAGCCAGGCCCCGGGACAGGGGGTACATGAGCAGTTCTTC,CASSQAPGQGVHEQFF
-,TRBD2,TRBJ2-1,TRBV5-4,TGTGCCAGCAGCTGGGGAGCGGGGGGCTTGGGCAATGAGCAGTTCTTC,CASSWGAGGLGNEQFF
-,-,TRBJ2-7,TRBV6-5,TGTGCCAGCAGTTACGGGATAGGAGGACAGCCCTACGAGCAGTACTTC,CASSYGIGGQPYEQYF
-,-,TRBJ2-5,TRBV18,TGTGCCAGCTCACCGGGCTCCGGGGACCAAGAGACCCAGTACTTC,CASSPGSGDQETQYF
-,-,TRBJ2-1,TRBV12-5,TGTGCTAGTGGTTTGTGGGGTGAAGAGCAGTTCTTC,CASGLWGEEQFF
-,-,TRBJ1-6,TRBV7-2,TGTGCCAGCAGGCGAGACAGTAGCTCCTATAATTCACCCCTCCACTTT,CASRRDSSSYNSPLHF
-,TRBD1,TRBJ2-7,TRBV7-9,TGTGCCAGAGAGGATGGACAGGACGAGCAGTACTTC,CAREDGQDEQYF
-,-,TRBJ1-1,TRBV29-1,TGCAGCGTTGAAGGGAGACAGAACACTGAAGCTTTCTTT,CSVEGRQNTEAFF
-,TRBD1,TRBJ1-6,TRBV2,TGTGCCACACAGGGGGGCCATTCACCCCTCCACTTT,CATQGGHSPLHF